The source of this T cell receptor beta chain is a study of blood T cell repertoires in COVID-19. Assay: immunoSEQ multiplex PCR; the TCRdb copy retains only in-frame clones and omits some. This table holds 130,000 or so clones, 82% found once. The receptor was isolated from a woman between 65 and 79 years old with acute or convalescent COVID-19. The specimen sequenced was peripheral blood.

CDR3 nucleotide sequence: TGTGCCAGCAGCTTGGGACAGAACACCGGGGAGCTGTTTTTT. Encoded protein: CASSLGQNTGELFF. V gene TRBV11-3 combines with J gene TRBJ2-2; maybe TRBD1 (6 bases). V shed 3 bases and J shed 1 base, with 6 bases lying between them. CDR3 length: 14 amino acids. Germline V gene data show CDR1 as SGHNT and CDR2 as YENEEA.